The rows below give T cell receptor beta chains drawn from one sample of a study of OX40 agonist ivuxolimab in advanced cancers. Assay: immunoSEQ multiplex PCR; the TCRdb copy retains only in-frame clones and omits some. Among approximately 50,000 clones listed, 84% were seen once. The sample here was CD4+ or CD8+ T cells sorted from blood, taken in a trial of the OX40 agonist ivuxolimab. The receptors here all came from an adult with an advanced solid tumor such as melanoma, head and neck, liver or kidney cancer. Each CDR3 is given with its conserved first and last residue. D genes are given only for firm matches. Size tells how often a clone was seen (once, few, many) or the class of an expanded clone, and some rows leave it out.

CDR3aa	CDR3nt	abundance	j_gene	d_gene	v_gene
CASSQGLVLRLGTGELFF	TGCGCCAGCAGCCAGGGACTCGTCCTAAGGTTGGGGACCGGGGAGCTGTTTTTT	-	TRBJ2-2	-	TRBV4-1
CASSRTGAGEQYF	TGTGCCAGCAGCCGTACAGGGGCAGGCGAGCAGTACTTC	-	TRBJ2-7	TRBD1	TRBV11-3
CAISKNNQPQHF	TGTGCCATCAGCAAGAACAATCAGCCCCAGCATTTT	-	TRBJ1-5	-	TRBV10-3
CATEFYLTSLAFF	TGTGCCACCGAGTTCTACCTGACGTCATTGGCTTTCTTT	-	TRBJ1-1	-	TRBV28
CASNPGHLNTEAFF	TGTGCCAGCAACCCGGGACACCTCAACACTGAAGCTTTCTTT	-	TRBJ1-1	-	TRBV6-5
CASSFGTGYTGELFF	TGTGCCAGCAGCTTTGGGACAGGATACACCGGGGAGCTGTTTTTT	-	TRBJ2-2	TRBD1	TRBV7-2
CASRTGNYGYTF	TGCGCCAGCCGGACAGGGAACTATGGCTACACCTTC	-	TRBJ1-2	TRBD1	TRBV10-1
CASSLIRSYEQYF	TGTGCCAGCAGCTTAATTCGCTCCTACGAGCAGTACTTC	once	TRBJ2-7	-	TRBV7-2
CASSSPPLISAYEQYF	TGTGCCAGCAGTTCCCCCCCACTTATTAGCGCGTACGAGCAGTACTTC	-	TRBJ2-7	-	TRBV28
CASSRYNSNQPQHF	TGTGCCAGTAGTCGGTATAATAGCAATCAGCCCCAGCATTTT	-	TRBJ1-5	-	TRBV19
CASSSPGQALSGANVLTF	TGTGCCAGCAGCTCCCCGGGACAGGCCCTGTCTGGGGCCAACGTCCTGACTTTC	once	TRBJ2-6	TRBD1	TRBV5-4
CASRPTGTTEAFF	TGTGCCAGCAGGCCGACAGGGACCACTGAAGCTTTCTTT	-	TRBJ1-1	TRBD1	TRBV7-8
CASSLMGRDNEQFF	TGTGCCAGCAGCTTAATGGGACGGGACAATGAGCAGTTCTTC	-	TRBJ2-1	-	TRBV7-3
CSVEESGSNQPQHF	TGCAGCGTTGAAGAAAGTGGTAGCAATCAGCCCCAGCATTTT	few	TRBJ1-5	-	TRBV29-1
CASSLVGANGETQYF	TGTGCCAGCAGCTTAGTGGGGGCTAACGGGGAGACCCAGTACTTC	few	TRBJ2-5	-	TRBV11-2
CASSAVGETQYF	TGTGCCAGCAGCGCCGTGGGAGAGACCCAGTACTTC	-	TRBJ2-5	-	TRBV9
CASSARLAGPTDTQYF	TGTGCCAGCAGTGCACGCCTCGCGGGGCCTACAGATACGCAGTATTTT	-	TRBJ2-3	-	TRBV28
CASSDQDRGGYTF	TGTGCCAGCAGCGATCAGGACAGGGGTGGCTACACCTTC	-	TRBJ1-2	TRBD1	TRBV9
CASPREQGGTDTQYF	TGTGCCAGCCCCCGAGAGCAGGGCGGGACAGATACGCAGTATTTT	few	TRBJ2-3	-	TRBV7-9
CASGDGQGARGETQYF	TGTGCTAGTGGTGACGGACAGGGGGCGCGGGGAGAGACCCAGTACTTC	-	TRBJ2-5	TRBD1	TRBV12-5
CASSLDAGWTEAFF	TGTGCCAGCAGCTTAGATGCGGGATGGACTGAAGCTTTCTTT	-	TRBJ1-1	-	TRBV7-2
CASSSGTGVIQPQHF	TGCGCCAGCAGCAGCGGGACAGGGGTGATTCAGCCCCAGCATTTT	few	TRBJ1-5	TRBD1	TRBV4-1
CASSLSPERRAFF	TGTGCCAGCAGTTTATCCCCGGAAAGAAGGGCTTTCTTT	-	TRBJ1-1	-	TRBV27
CASSTGTSSVNEQFF	TGTGCCAGTAGTACAGGGACGTCTTCCGTCAATGAGCAGTTCTTC	-	TRBJ2-1	-	TRBV19
CASTLRPSLFNEQFF	TGTGCCAGCACCTTGCGGCCTAGCCTTTTCAATGAGCAGTTCTTC	-	TRBJ2-1	-	TRBV2
CASRGGNQPQHF	TGTGCCAGCCGCGGGGGCAATCAGCCCCAGCATTTT	-	TRBJ1-5	-	TRBV7-2
CASSLTGGISYEQYF	TGTGCCAGCAGCCTAACGGGGGGGATCTCCTACGAGCAGTACTTC	-	TRBJ2-7	TRBD2	TRBV11-1
CASSSPGQGAGGELFF	TGTGCCAGCAGTAGCCCGGGACAGGGGGCCGGCGGGGAGCTGTTTTTT	-	TRBJ2-2	TRBD1	TRBV28
CASSLGSPIENTEAFF	TGTGCCAGCAGCTTGGGAAGCCCCATCGAGAACACTGAAGCTTTCTTT	-	TRBJ1-1	-	TRBV5-4
CASNLRETQYF	TGTGCCAGCAACCTACGAGAGACCCAGTACTTC	-	TRBJ2-5	-	TRBV7-9
CASSQDWSGAAYNSPLHF	TGCGCCAGCAGCCAAGATTGGAGTGGGGCAGCTTATAATTCACCCCTCCACTTT	-	TRBJ1-6	-	TRBV4-1
CASSAPGTVYGYTF	TGTGCCAGCAGCGCTCCCGGGACGGTCTATGGCTACACCTTC	-	TRBJ1-2	-	TRBV5-6
CASRTLGDTQYF	TGTGCCAGCAGAACTTTGGGAGATACGCAGTATTTT	-	TRBJ2-3	-	TRBV27
CASSLVRATLGYEQYF	TGTGCCAGCAGCTTAGTCAGGGCCACGTTGGGCTACGAGCAGTACTTC	-	TRBJ2-7	-	TRBV11-2
CARGGFLSSPLHF	TGTGCCAGGGGAGGCTTCCTTTCCTCACCCCTCCACTTT	-	TRBJ1-6	-	TRBV27
CASSQDFGSSYNEQFF	TGCGCCAGCAGCCAGGACTTCGGCTCATCCTACAATGAGCAGTTCTTC	-	TRBJ2-1	-	TRBV4-3
CASSRQGFSNQPQHF	TGTGCCAGCAGTCGTCAGGGGTTTAGCAATCAGCCCCAGCATTTT	-	TRBJ1-5	-	TRBV6-6